The entry that follows covers one TCR beta chain sequence. The source of the sample is a study of blood T cell repertoires in COVID-19. This table comes from immunoSEQ multiplex PCR, and its TCRdb copy is limited to in-frame clones, with some not included. The sample includes under 200,000 clones, around 84% of them seen just once. This CDR3 has 13 residues. V gave up 4 bases and J gave up 4 bases; unmatched junction bases: 4. The germline CDR1 and CDR2 sequences are SGHNT and YYREEE (reference sequence). Cohorts were determined from participant-reported clinical history. Cohort 3 donors counted as recovered after two negative PCRs, clearance, or resolved symptoms.

The receptor was derived from a woman aged 45-59 years who had recovered from COVID-19. Input material: PBMCs or T cells enriched from blood (not recorded which). The chain couples TRBV5-4 to TRBJ2-7; 8 bases map to TRBD2. The CDR3, as DNA: TGTGCCAGCAGCGGAAGCGGGAGTTACGAGCAGTACTTC. Amino acid sequence: CASSGSGSYEQYF. The full variable domain, its missing parts supplied by reference TRBV5-4 and TRBJ2-7, is ETGVTQSPTHLIKTRGQQVTLRCSSQSGHNTVSWYQQALGQGPQFIFQYYREEENGRGNFPPRFSGLQFPNYSSELNVNALELDDSALYLCASSGSGSYEQYFGPGTRLTVT.